Below are 30 T cell receptor beta chains sequenced from a single sample in a study of cytomegalovirus exposure and HLA in healthy donors. Measured with immunoSEQ multiplex PCR; TCRdb has only the in-frame clones, and not every one. Among approximately 110,000 clones, 94% were seen once, and the ten largest hold approximately 1.2%. Sample: PBMCs. All receptors derive from a woman aged 18 to 35 in good health and CMV-seronegative.

The rearrangement uses TRBV19 and TRBJ2-7; 12 positions agree with TRBD2. The CDR3 length is 15 residues. Germline CDR1 LNHDA, CDR2 SQIVND (reference sequence). V was pared by 3 bases and J by 4 bases, with 4 bases of the junction left unmatched. The CDR3 reads CASSMTSGSGYEQYF. Here the CDR3 DNA reads TGTGCCAGTAGTATGACTAGCGGGAGTGGGTACGAGCAGTACTTC. Full variable domain (rest looked up from reference TRBV19 and TRBJ2-7): DGGITQSPKYLFRKEGQNVTLSCEQNLNHDAMYWYRQDPGQGLRLIYYSQIVNDFQKGDIAEGYSVSREKKESFPLTVTSAQKNPTAFYLCASSMTSGSGYEQYFGPGTRLTVT.

The genes are TRBV4-1 and TRBJ1-1; 7 bases are a match to TRBD1. The CDR3 runs to 13 residues. Germline V gives CDR1 MGHRA, CDR2 YSYEKL. The V segment lost 4 bases and the J segment 8 bases; nucleotides outside the gene matches: 7. The CDR3 here is CASSLRDSGEAFF. The CDR3 nucleotides are TGCGCCAGCAGCCTAAGGGACAGCGGGGAAGCTTTCTTT.

This clone was observed a single time. This sequence joins TRBV7-6 and TRBJ2-5; perhaps TRBD2 as D (5 bases). The CDR3 is 14 residues long. Trimming pared 1 base from V and 4 bases from J, leaving 10 bases between. The germline CDR1 and CDR2 sequences are SGHVS and FNYEAQ. Here the CDR3 reads CASSLGADVETQYF. Here the CDR3 DNA reads TGTGCCAGCAGCTTAGGAGCGGACGTAGAGACCCAGTACTTC.

The gene calls are TRBV6-4 and TRBJ2-2; 12 bases are a match to TRBD1. The germline gives CDR1 MRHNA, CDR2 SNTAGT. The trim removed 3 bases at V and 7 bases at J, leaving 9 bases unmatched. CDR3 length equals 17 residues. CDR3 region: CASSEGWGQGAVGELFF. In DNA form, the CDR3 reads TGTGCCAGCAGTGAAGGCTGGGGACAGGGGGCCGTCGGGGAGCTGTTTTTT.

The chain recombines TRBV5-1 with TRBJ2-3; unclear D gene. The V end lost 0 bases, the J end lost 2 bases, and 13 bases lay between the germline ends. Germline-derived CDR1 and CDR2 are SGHRS and YFSETQ. The CDR3 is 16 amino acids. CDR3 sequence (DNA): TGCGCCAGCAGCTTGGTAGCAGCGTCGACCACAGATACGCAGTATTTT. Amino acid sequence: CASSLVAASTTDTQYF.

The chain uses TRBV7-9 and TRBJ2-1; a possible D gene is TRBD1 (5 bases). Trimming pared 1 base from V and 5 bases from J, leaving 9 bases between. CDR1 and CDR2 from the germline V gene are SEHNR and FQNEAQ (reference sequence). This CDR3 contains 14 residues. The CDR3, as DNA: TGTGCCAGCAGCTTAGAACAGGCTAACAATGAGCAGTTCTTC. As protein: CASSLEQANNEQFF.

The chain carries TRBV10-1 and TRBJ1-1; D ambiguous. CDR3 length: 13 residues. The V end lost 3 bases, the J end lost 10 bases, and 15 bases lay between the germline ends. Germline assignment: CDR1 WNHNN and CDR2 SYGVQD (reference sequence). The CDR3 loop reads CASSEGSPLTAFF. The CDR3 DNA sequence: TGCGCCAGCAGTGAAGGTAGCCCCCTTACAGCTTTCTTT.

The chain uses TRBV28 and TRBJ1-5; D might be TRBD1 (5 bases). Germline V gene sequence: CDR1 MDHEN, CDR2 SYDVKM. The CDR3 sequence is 14 residues long. V was pared by 5 bases and J by 9 bases, with 17 bases between. The CDR3 loop is CASSLTGQPGPQHF. The DNA for the CDR3 is TGTGCCAGCAGTCTAACAGGTCAGCCGGGGCCCCAGCATTTT.

This clone was seen more than once but under ten times. The chain uses TRBV29-1 and TRBJ2-7, with a possible D match to TRBD1 (5 bases). The CDR3 covers 12 residues. CDR1 is SQVTM, CDR2 ANQGSEA, per germline. V was shortened by 5 bases and J by 3 bases, with 11 bases between the two germline ends. CDR3 in DNA: TGCAGCGTTACCAGGACACTCTACGAGCAGTACTTC. Translation: CSVTRTLYEQYF.

V and J are TRBV28 and TRBJ1-1; 7 bases fit TRBD1. Per the germline V gene, CDR1 is MDHEN and CDR2 is SYDVKM. This CDR3 spans 16 amino acids. Trimming took 7 bases from V and 1 from J; bases not matched to a gene: 12. The CDR3 loop reads CASIPLLWTGNTEAFF. In DNA form, the CDR3 reads TGTGCCAGCATCCCACTACTATGGACAGGGAACACTGAAGCTTTCTTT.

This clone was counted a single time. The chain employs TRBV5-1 and TRBJ2-5; 12 nucleotides line up with TRBD2. CDR1 SGHRS and CDR2 YFSETQ come from the germline V gene. Germline trimming cut 0 bases from V and 1 base from J; bases unmatched to any gene: 4. The CDR3 has 17 amino acids. In nucleotides, the CDR3 is TGCGCCAGCAGCTTGGTCCCTAGCGGGAGGGTCCAAGAGACCCAGTACTTC. It specifies CASSLVPSGRVQETQYF. Looking up the rest from reference TRBV5-1 and TRBJ2-5 gives the full variable domain: KAGVTQTPRYLIKTRGQQVTLSCSPISGHRSVSWYQQTPGQGLQFLFEYFSETQRNKGNFPGRFSGRQFSNSRSEMNVSTLELGDSALYLCASSLVPSGRVQETQYFGPGTRLLVL.

The chain joins TRBV30 to TRBJ1-3, with TRBD1 as a possible D gene (6 bases). Germline values: CDR1 GTSNPN, CDR2 SVGIG (reference sequence). The CDR3 runs 17 residues. Trimming removed 2 bases at V and 0 bases at J, with 17 bases between. The CDR3 sequence is CAWSSFLTGISGNTIYF. The CDR3 DNA is TGTGCCTGGAGTAGCTTCCTCACAGGGATCTCTGGAAACACCATATATTTT.

The chain carries TRBV9 and TRBJ2-1; D is unresolved. V gave up 2 bases and J gave up 0 bases, with 9 bases separating them. This CDR3 is built from 15 residues. CDR1 and CDR2 (germline): SGDLS, YYNGEE. The CDR3 nucleotides read TGTGCCAGCAGCGTGGTAGCTACCTCCTACAATGAGCAGTTCTTC. Its protein is CASSVVATSYNEQFF.

The chain joins TRBV7-9 to TRBJ1-2; D is ambiguous. The CDR3 runs 17 residues. Germline values: CDR1 SEHNR, CDR2 FQNEAQ (reference sequence). V was clipped by 3 bases and J by 2 bases, with 19 bases between them. CDR3 region: CASSLTNLGSGNYGYTF. CDR3 in DNA: TGTGCCAGCAGCTTGACTAATCTGGGCTCTGGGAACTATGGCTACACCTTC.

V usage is TRBV19 and J usage is TRBJ2-1; 7 bases are a match to TRBD2. The V and J ends lost 1 base and 5 bases, in that order; junction bases with no gene match: 2. Per the germline V gene, CDR1 is LNHDA and CDR2 is SQIVND (reference sequence). The CDR3 length is 14 residues. CDR3 residues: CASSIVGTNNEQFF. CDR3 in DNA: TGTGCCAGTAGTATAGTAGGGACTAACAATGAGCAGTTCTTC.

The chain couples TRBV11-2 to TRBJ1-1; D ambiguous. Deletions cut 1 base from V and 3 bases from J, with 15 bases between. The V gene's germline CDR1 is SGHAT and CDR2 FQNNGV. CDR3 length equals 16 residues. In DNA form, the CDR3 reads TGTGCCAGCAGCTTAGGGGAGGGCCAGCTATACACTGAAGCTTTCTTT. Amino acid sequence: CASSLGEGQLYTEAFF.

The genes are TRBV7-9 and TRBJ1-5, with D perhaps TRBD1 (5 bases). The CDR3 totals 18 residues. Germline V gene data show CDR1 as SEHNR and CDR2 as FQNEAQ (reference sequence). V lost 5 bases and J lost 0, with 20 bases in between. CDR3: CASSPLGHSEYSNQPQHF. The CDR3 bases are TGTGCCAGCAGCCCATTAGGACACAGCGAATATAGCAATCAGCCCCAGCATTTT.

This clone was observed once. The chain is built from TRBV30 and TRBJ2-3; D is possibly TRBD2 (5 bases). From germline, CDR1 is GTSNPN and CDR2 SVGIG (reference sequence). Trimming cost V 2 bases and J 5 bases, with 17 bases left between them. The CDR3 totals 15 residues. The CDR3 loop reads CAWSTPLAAGDTQYF. The CDR3 region has the DNA TGTGCCTGGAGTACCCCCTTAGCTGCGGGAGATACGCAGTATTTT.

The gene calls are TRBV6-5 and TRBJ2-2, with a possible D match to TRBD2 (5 bases). The CDR3 has 14 amino acids. The ends were cut back, 5 bases at V and 3 bases at J, with 10 bases in the middle. CDR1 and CDR2 (germline): MNHEY, SVGAGI. The CDR3 is CASSTGIYTGELFF. CDR3 in DNA: TGTGCCAGCAGTACCGGGATCTACACCGGGGAGCTGTTTTTT.

The rearrangement uses TRBV11-2 and TRBJ2-5; a weak D match, TRBD2 (6 bases). Looked up from germline, CDR1 is SGHAT and CDR2 is FQNNGV. The CDR3 is 16 amino acids. V lost 2 bases and J 1 base, leaving 14 bases between the germline ends. CDR3: CASSLRVRDSQETQYF. CDR3 sequence (DNA): TGTGCCAGCAGCTTAAGGGTCCGGGACTCCCAAGAGACCCAGTACTTC.

The gene calls are TRBV2 and TRBJ1-5; D may be TRBD1 (6 bases). Germline-derived CDR1 and CDR2 are SNHLY and FYNNEI. Trimming took off 6 bases at V and 7 bases at J, with 10 bases between the two ends. The CDR3 consists of 12 residues. The CDR3 nucleotides read TGTGCCAGCAGGGGCAGGGGCCAGCCCCAGCATTTT. It specifies CASRGRGQPQHF. Together with reference TRBV2 and TRBJ1-5, the CDR3 gives the full variable domain: EPEVTQTPSHQVTQMGQEVILRCVPISNHLYFYWYRQILGQKVEFLVSFYNNEISEKSEIFDDQFSVERPDGSNFTLKIRSTKLEDSAMYFCASRGRGQPQHFGDGTRLSIL.

V and J are TRBV19 and TRBJ1-2, with D possibly matching TRBD1 (6 bases). The germline CDR1 and CDR2 sequences are LNHDA and SQIVND (reference sequence). V was shortened by 1 base and J by 3 bases, with 15 bases between the two germline ends. The CDR3 spans 16 residues. CDR3 nucleotides: TGTGCCAGTAGTATAGTTTCAGGGGATGCGGACTATGGCTACACCTTC. This codes for CASSIVSGDADYGYTF.

This rearrangement joins TRBV28 to TRBJ1-6; D is possibly TRBD1 (6 bases). CDR3 length: 15 residues. V dropped 3 bases and J dropped 9 bases, with 15 bases sitting between them. CDR1 and CDR2 (germline): MDHEN, SYDVKM. CDR3 sequence reads: CASSFFQGKASPLHF. CDR3 sequence (DNA): TGTGCCAGCAGTTTTTTTCAGGGGAAGGCTTCACCCCTCCACTTT.

CDR3 sequence (DNA): TGCAGTGCTTGGGACTTGAATGAGCAGTTCTTC. Its protein is CSAWDLNEQFF. The V call is TRBV20-1, the J call TRBJ2-1, with D tentatively TRBD2 (6 bases). The V end lost 5 bases, the J end lost 7 bases, and 9 bases lay between the germline ends. The germline gives CDR1 DFQATT, CDR2 SNEGSKA (reference sequence). This CDR3 has 11 residues.

The chain uses TRBV6-5 and TRBJ2-1, with 11 bases lining up with TRBD2. Germline loops: CDR1 MNHEY, CDR2 SVGAGI. The CDR3 consists of 15 residues. The trim removed 4 bases at V and 6 bases at J, leaving 5 bases unmatched. DNA for the CDR3: TGTGCCAGCAGTTGGGGGACTAGCGGAGGCAATGAGCAGTTCTTC. It encodes CASSWGTSGGNEQFF.

V gene TRBV27 combines with J gene TRBJ1-4, with D possibly being TRBD1 (6 bases). CDR1 is MNHEY, CDR2 SMNVEV, per germline (reference sequence). V shed 3 bases and J shed 2 bases, with 10 bases lying between them. The CDR3 contains 15 residues. The DNA of the CDR3 is TGTGCCAGCAGTTTCTCGGACAGTACTAATGAAAAACTGTTTTTT. Translated: CASSFSDSTNEKLFF.

The chain combines TRBV20-1 with TRBJ1-1; 8 bases align to TRBD1. The CDR3 loop spans 11 amino acids. The V gene end was trimmed by 6 bases and the J gene end by 8 bases; junction bases not matched to a gene: 5. Germline CDR1 DFQATT, CDR2 SNEGSKA (reference sequence). The CDR3 loop is CSAGQGLEAFF. CDR3 coding DNA: TGCAGTGCCGGACAGGGATTAGAAGCTTTCTTT.

The genes are TRBV28 and TRBJ1-6; 7 bases align to TRBD1. From germline, CDR1 is MDHEN and CDR2 SYDVKM. The CDR3 covers 14 residues. Trimming cost V 5 bases and J 8 bases; bases outside gene matches: 6. DNA of the CDR3: TGTGCCAGCAGTACCGGGACAGAGTATTCACCCCTCCACTTT. Translated: CASSTGTEYSPLHF.

V is TRBV5-1 and J is TRBJ2-5, with TRBD2 identical over 13 bases. The CDR3 totals 16 residues. The V and J ends lost 7 bases and 3 bases, in that order; junction bases with no gene match: 9. CDR1 and CDR2 from the germline V gene are SGHRS and YFSETQ. CDR3 in amino acids: CASQILAGGIKETQYF. The CDR3 nucleotides read TGCGCCAGCCAAATACTAGCGGGGGGGATAAAAGAGACCCAGTACTTC.

The chain couples TRBV28 to TRBJ2-3; maybe TRBD2 (6 bases). The CDR3 extends over 14 amino acids. The V gene's germline CDR1 is MDHEN and CDR2 SYDVKM. V gave up 5 bases and J gave up 2 bases, with 11 bases separating them. The CDR3 is CASSAPGLTDTQYF. CDR3 nucleotides: TGTGCCAGCAGTGCCCCGGGACTCACAGATACGCAGTATTTT.